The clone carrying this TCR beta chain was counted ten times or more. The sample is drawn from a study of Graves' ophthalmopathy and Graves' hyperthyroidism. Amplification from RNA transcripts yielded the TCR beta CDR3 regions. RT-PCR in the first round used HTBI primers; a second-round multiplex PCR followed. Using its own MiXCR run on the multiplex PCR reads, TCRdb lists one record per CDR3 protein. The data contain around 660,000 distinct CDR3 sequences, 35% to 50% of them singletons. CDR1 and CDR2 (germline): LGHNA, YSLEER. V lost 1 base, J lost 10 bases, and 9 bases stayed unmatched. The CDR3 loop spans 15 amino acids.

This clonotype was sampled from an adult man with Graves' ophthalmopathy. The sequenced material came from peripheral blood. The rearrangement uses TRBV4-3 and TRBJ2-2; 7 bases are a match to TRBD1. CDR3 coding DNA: TGCGCCAGCAGCCAAGTGGCAGGGGGTAGGGCGGAGCTGTTTTTT. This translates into CASSQVAGGRAELFF.